This T cell receptor (beta chain) derives from a study of blood T cell repertoires in COVID-19. The wider study: Donors in the United States, Italy and Spain gave samples during acute or convalescent COVID-19. T cells, B-cell-depleted T cells, or PBMCs supplied cDNA or gDNA.

The V end was cut by 3 bases, the J end by 6 bases, with 18 bases between. The CDR3 extends over 15 amino acids. Per germline, CDR1 SGHRS and CDR2 YFSETQ. The authors' processing: Estimation of nucleated cell counts relied on the amplification of reference gene primers. Profiled with immunoSEQ multiplex PCR; TCRdb holds only in-frame clones, not every one. V, J and clone size reflect that table, while D and trimming were determined from the DNA. The sample holds more than 15,000 clones, 70% to 90% seen once. The source is a man in his 60s with acute or convalescent COVID-19. Sequencing was done on a sample of peripheral blood. This chain links TRBV5-1 with TRBJ1-2, with D perhaps TRBD1 (5 bases). CDR3 region: CASSSSGNSYDGYTF. Here the CDR3 DNA reads TGCGCCAGCAGCTCGTCAGGGAATTCGTACGATGGCTACACCTTC.